These T cell receptor beta chains were read from a single sample in a study of blood T cell repertoires in COVID-19. The data were produced by immunoSEQ multiplex PCR, yet TCRdb's version contains in-frame clones alone and is incomplete. This sample has approximately 230,000 clones, with less than 90% found just once. Specimen: peripheral blood. These receptors originate from a man aged 30 to 45 with active or convalescent COVID-19. Each CDR3 is given with its conserved first and last residue. The D gene is left open where the match is weak. Part of the rows lack a size; the others show once, few, many or a class for expanded clones.

>-|TRBD2|TRBJ2-1|TRBV7-2
TGTGCCAGCAGCTTCGGAGGACTAGCGGGGTACAATGAGCAGTTCTTC
CASSFGGLAGYNEQFF
>once|TRBD1|TRBJ2-4|TRBV19
TGTGCCAGTATGGGGAGACAGGGGAACATTCAGTACTTC
CASMGRQGNIQYF
>-|-|TRBJ1-3|TRBV25-1
TGTGCCAGCAGTGAGCCAGCGAGGTCTGGAAACACCATATATTTT
CASSEPARSGNTIYF
>few|-|TRBJ1-1|TRBV11-2
TGTGCCAGCAGCTTCCCCAAACAAGGGAGTGAAGCTTTCTTT
CASSFPKQGSEAFF
>-|-|TRBJ1-4|TRBV6-6
TGTGCCAGCAGTTACGGACAAGGGGAAAAACTGTTTTTT
CASSYGQGEKLFF
>-|TRBD1|TRBJ1-3|TRBV4-2
TGTGCCAGCAGCCAAGATAGAGGGGGCAGGGACATATATTTT
CASSQDRGGRDIYF
>-|TRBD1|TRBJ2-7|TRBV11-2
TGTGCCAGCAGCTTCCCGGGACAGGGGGTCGAGCAGTACTTC
CASSFPGQGVEQYF
>-|TRBD1|TRBJ1-5|TRBV7-2
TGTGCCAGCAGCTTAGAGGGGACAGGCAATCAGCCCCAGCATTTT
CASSLEGTGNQPQHF
>-|-|TRBJ2-7|TRBV28
TGTGCCAGCAGTTTAGGGGCGTCCTACGAGCAGTACTTC
CASSLGASYEQYF
>-|-|TRBJ1-2|TRBV5-1
TGCGCCAGCAGCTTGGACCGGCAGGGTAATGGCTACACCTTC
CASSLDRQGNGYTF
>few|TRBD2|TRBJ2-1|TRBV4-3
TGCGCCAGCAGCCTCGGACTAGGGACCTACAATGAGCAGTTCTTC
CASSLGLGTYNEQFF
>-|-|TRBJ1-5|TRBV30
TGTGCCTGGAGTCAAAGAGGTTATAGCAATCAGCCCCAGCATTTT
CAWSQRGYSNQPQHF
>once|-|TRBJ1-6|TRBV5-1
TGCGCCAGCAGCCTAACAGTCGTTGATTCACCCCTCCACTTT
CASSLTVVDSPLHF
>-|-|TRBJ1-1|TRBV19
TGTGCCAGTAGTAATCAGGAAAACACTGAAGCTTTCTTT
CASSNQENTEAFF
>-|TRBD1|TRBJ2-5|TRBV27
TGTGCCAGCACCGGGACAGGGAATCCAAAGACCCAGTACTTC
CASTGTGNPKTQYF
>once|-|TRBJ2-7|TRBV9
TGTGCCAGCAGCGTAGGTCAGGCCGCCTACGAGCAGTACTTC
CASSVGQAAYEQYF
>-|TRBD2|TRBJ2-7|TRBV7-8
TGTGCCAGCAGCTTCTGGACTAGCGGCTACGAGCAGTACTTC
CASSFWTSGYEQYF
>-|-|TRBJ2-2|TRBV5-1
TGCGCCAGCAGCTTGACAGGCGCGAACACCGGGGAGCTGTTTTTT
CASSLTGANTGELFF
>-|-|TRBJ1-1|TRBV19
TGTGCCAGTAGTATATTCGGGACACATTCTATGAACACTGAAGCTTTCTTT
CASSIFGTHSMNTEAFF
>-|-|TRBJ1-5|TRBV27
TGTGCCAGCGCGGACAGAGACCCCAATCAGCCCCAGCATTTT
CASADRDPNQPQHF
>once|-|TRBJ2-1|TRBV28
TGTGCCAGCATCCAAAGAGGGTCCTATCACCGGCGCTTCTTC
CASIQRGSYHRRFF
>-|TRBD2|TRBJ2-5|TRBV12-3/TRBV12-4
TGTGCCAGCAATCCGGGACTAAAAGAGACCCAGTACTTC
CASNPGLKETQYF
>-|-|TRBJ1-1|TRBV3-1/TRBV3-2
TGTGCCAGCAGCCAAGATGGGAGACAACTTGGAGCTTTCTTT
CASSQDGRQLGAFF
>-|-|TRBJ2-3|TRBV5-1
TGCGCCAGCAGCTTGGTTGGCCCCACAGATACGCAGTATTTT
CASSLVGPTDTQYF
>-|-|TRBJ2-5|TRBV12-5
TGTGCTAGTGGTCTTGGGGGGACGGTCCCAGGGACCCAGTACTTC
CASGLGGTVPGTQYF
>-|-|TRBJ2-7|TRBV11-2
TGTGCCGTTCTAACAGGGACCGAGCAGTACTTC
CAVLTGTEQYF
>-|TRBD2|TRBJ2-7|TRBV6-5
TGTGCCAGCACCCCGCGGCGGGAGGGTGTCTACGAGCAGTACTTC
CASTPRREGVYEQYF
>-|-|TRBJ1-4|TRBV12-3/TRBV12-4
TGTGCCAGCAGTCAACGGGGGGGGATTAAGCTGTTTTTT
CASSQRGGIKLFF
>few|-|TRBJ2-1|TRBV11-2
TGTGCCAGCGGGGAGGGGGTCGGCTACAATGAGCAGTTCTTC
CASGEGVGYNEQFF
>-|-|TRBJ1-2|TRBV25-1
TGTGCCAGCAGTGACGGTAACTATGGCTACACCTTC
CASSDGNYGYTF
>-|-|TRBJ1-1|TRBV25-1
TGTGTTCTTCCAAGTGGGGGGAAGAACACTGAAGCTTTCTTT
CVLPSGGKNTEAFF
>-|-|TRBJ2-7|TRBV6-5
TGTGCCAGCAGTTACTCGTCTAGCCCGCGCGAGCAGTACTTC
CASSYSSSPREQYF
>-|-|TRBJ2-3|TRBV6-6
TGTGCCAGCAGTTCCTTATCCCGGACAGATACGCAGTATTTT
CASSSLSRTDTQYF
>-|-|TRBJ1-2|TRBV28
TGTGCCAGCAATACTCGGGGGGGCTACACCTTC
CASNTRGGYTF
>-|-|TRBJ2-7|TRBV11-3
TGTGCCAGCAGCTTCAGGGGCACATACGAGCAGTACTTC
CASSFRGTYEQYF
>-|-|TRBJ1-6|TRBV4-3
TGCGCCAGCAGCCAAGACGGCAGGACATCGTTTTCACCCCTCCACTTT
CASSQDGRTSFSPLHF
>once|-|TRBJ2-1|TRBV20-1
TGCAGGCCCTTGGGCTTTGAGCAGTTCTTC
CRPLGFEQFF
>-|-|TRBJ2-7|TRBV19
TGTGCCAGTAGTATGGGGCAGTCCTACGAGCAGTACTTC
CASSMGQSYEQYF
>-|-|TRBJ2-3|TRBV5-4
TGTGCCAGCGCAGGGGACGATACGCAGTATTTT
CASAGDDTQYF
>-|-|TRBJ1-2|TRBV19
TGTGCCAGTAGTATCCTCGGGGTTCCCACCTTC
CASSILGVPTF
>few|TRBD1|TRBJ1-2|TRBV7-2
TGTGCCAGCAGCCCGGGACAGGGGACGACCTATGGCTACACCTTC
CASSPGQGTTYGYTF
>-|-|TRBJ2-7|TRBV5-6
TGTGCCAGCAGCTATGGGACATTTACCTACGAGCAGTACTTC
CASSYGTFTYEQYF
>-|TRBD2|TRBJ2-5|TRBV9
TGTGCCAGCAGCCTGGGACTAGCGGGGGTCGGGGAGACCCAGTACTTC
CASSLGLAGVGETQYF
>-|-|TRBJ2-1|TRBV3-1/TRBV3-2
TGTGCCAGCAGCCAAGAGCCGAGGCAACTGGAGCTCAATGAGCAGTTCTTC
CASSQEPRQLELNEQFF
>-|-|TRBJ1-1|TRBV24-1
TGTGCCACCAGTGATTCTTTGGCTCCTTACACTGAAGCTTTCTTT
CATSDSLAPYTEAFF
>once|-|TRBJ1-6|TRBV6-2/TRBV6-3
TGTGCCAGCAGTTACTCGCAGGGACTAAGCTCCTATAATTCACCCCTCCACTTT
CASSYSQGLSSYNSPLHF
>-|-|TRBJ2-7|TRBV19
TGTGCCAGTAGCGCAACCCCCCGGGTTGGCGAGCAGTACTTC
CASSATPRVGEQYF
>-|TRBD1|TRBJ1-4|TRBV9
TGTGCCAGCAGCGTAGCGGGACAGGGCTGGGAAAAACTGTTTTTT
CASSVAGQGWEKLFF
>-|-|TRBJ2-3|TRBV2
TGTGCCAGCAGGGAGAGGTGGGGAGCAGATACGCAGTATTTT
CASRERWGADTQYF
>few|-|TRBJ2-2|TRBV5-8
TGTGCCAGCAGCCACAGGGTCGGCGACACCGGGGAGCTGTTTTTT
CASSHRVGDTGELFF
>-|-|TRBJ1-2|TRBV30
TGTGCCTGGACCCCTCAGGGAATCCATGGCTACACCTTC
CAWTPQGIHGYTF
>-|TRBD1|TRBJ1-4|TRBV5-1
TGCGCCAGCAGCTTCAGCAGGGGGGCTAATGAAAAACTGTTTTTT
CASSFSRGANEKLFF
>few|TRBD2|TRBJ2-7|TRBV11-1
TGTGCCAGCAGCCGAGGGACTAGCGGGAATTCCTACGAGCAGTACTTC
CASSRGTSGNSYEQYF
>-|-|TRBJ1-5|TRBV28
TGTGCCAGCAGCATAGATCAGCCCCAGCATTTT
CASSIDQPQHF
>-|-|TRBJ2-7|TRBV7-6
TGTGCCAGCAGCTTCACAGGGCCATCCTACGAGCAGTACTTC
CASSFTGPSYEQYF
>few|-|TRBJ1-6|TRBV7-9
TGTGCCAGCAGCGACCGAACGGGATCACCCCTCCACTTT
CASSDRTGSPLHF
>-|TRBD2|TRBJ2-7|TRBV25-1
TGTGCCAGCAGTGAACCCCTCGCGGGAGGTGACGAGCAGTACTTC
CASSEPLAGGDEQYF
>-|TRBD2|TRBJ2-3|TRBV28
TGTGCCAGCAGGGAACTAGCGGGGGGTTCAGATACGCAGTATTTT
CASRELAGGSDTQYF
>-|-|TRBJ2-3|TRBV20-1
TGCAGTGCTAGTTCTAGCGACCTCACAGATACGCAGTATTTT
CSASSSDLTDTQYF
>-|TRBD1|TRBJ2-7|TRBV28
TGTGCCAGCAGCCGGGGTGGACAGGGGAACCACGAGCAGTACTTC
CASSRGGQGNHEQYF